This is a list of T cell receptor beta chains from one sample in a study of blood T cell repertoires in COVID-19. Using immunoSEQ multiplex PCR, the repertoire was profiled, and TCRdb retains in-frame clones only, with some absent. The table records about 270,000 clones, 75% to 95% of them present only once. Sequenced material: PBMCs or T cells enriched from blood (not recorded which). Receptors originate from a man aged 40-49 years who had been exposed to COVID-19. The CDR3 runs from the conserved cysteine through the conserved F or W. The order of the fields is V gene, J gene, CDR3 protein.

TRBV3-1/TRBV3-2,TRBJ2-5,CASSLSGISSLETQYF
TRBV28,TRBJ2-2,CASSWSGGGELFF
TRBV9,TRBJ2-7,CASSPPTGDEQYF
TRBV30,TRBJ1-4,CAWSVTTTNEKLFF
TRBV6-6,TRBJ1-4,CASSMTGKGEKLFF
TRBV5-1,TRBJ2-7,CASSLTGVHEQYF
TRBV6-5,TRBJ2-1,CASVGSRDEQFF
TRBV12-3/TRBV12-4,TRBJ1-3,CASSRHGNTIYF
TRBV7-2,TRBJ1-5,CASSASGEQPQHF
TRBV7-9,TRBJ2-3,CASRTNSYSGSPTDTQYF
TRBV27,TRBJ2-7,CASSPTASGSMYEQYF
TRBV4-3,TRBJ2-5,CASSQVLASGETQYF
TRBV6-5,TRBJ1-6,CASSYAVTGDNSPLHF
TRBV5-1,TRBJ2-1,CASSSTRAHEQFF
TRBV14,TRBJ2-1,CASSPFSGRRVRYNEQFF
TRBV30,TRBJ1-4,CAWSVQRTRREKLFF
TRBV11-1,TRBJ2-2,CASSLVAGDDTGELFF
TRBV13,TRBJ1-3,CASGGGRSSGNTIYF
TRBV28,TRBJ2-3,CASNAGTVSTDTQYF
TRBV19,TRBJ1-2,CASSRAQQGRYYGYTF
TRBV28,TRBJ1-1,CASSLGTALEAFF
TRBV5-1,TRBJ1-5,CASELYTNRNQPQHF
TRBV19,TRBJ2-7,CASSTQLAGGPGAVNEQYF
TRBV7-3,TRBJ2-2,CASTGTNTGELFF
TRBV19,TRBJ1-1,CASSMGPGNTEAFF
TRBV30,TRBJ2-1,CAWSFDRTGTYNEQFF